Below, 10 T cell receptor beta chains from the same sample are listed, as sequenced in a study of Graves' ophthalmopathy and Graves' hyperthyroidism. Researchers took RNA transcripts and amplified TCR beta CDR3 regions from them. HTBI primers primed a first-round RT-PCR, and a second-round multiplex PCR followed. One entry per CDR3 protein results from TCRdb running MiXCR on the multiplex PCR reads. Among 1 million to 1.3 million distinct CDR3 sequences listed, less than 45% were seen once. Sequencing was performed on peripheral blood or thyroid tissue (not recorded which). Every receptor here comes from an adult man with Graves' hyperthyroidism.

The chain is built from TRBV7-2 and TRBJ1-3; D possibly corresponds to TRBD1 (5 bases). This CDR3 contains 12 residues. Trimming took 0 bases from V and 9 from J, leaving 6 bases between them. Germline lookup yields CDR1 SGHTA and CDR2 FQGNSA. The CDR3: CASSLAGGTIYF. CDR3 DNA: TGTGCCAGCAGCTTAGCGGGGGGCACCATATATTTT. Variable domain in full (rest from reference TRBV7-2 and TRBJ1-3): GAGVSQSPSNKVTEKGKDVELRCDPISGHTALYWYRQSLGQGLEFLIYFQGNSAPDKSGLPSDRFSAERTGGSVSTLTIQRTQQEDSAVYLCASSLAGGTIYFGEGSWLTVV.

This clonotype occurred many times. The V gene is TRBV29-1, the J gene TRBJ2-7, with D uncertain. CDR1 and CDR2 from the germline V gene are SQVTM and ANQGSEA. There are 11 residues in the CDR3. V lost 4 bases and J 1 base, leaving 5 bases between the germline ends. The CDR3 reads CSVAESYEQYF. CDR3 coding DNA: TGCAGCGTTGCAGAGTCCTACGAGCAGTACTTC.

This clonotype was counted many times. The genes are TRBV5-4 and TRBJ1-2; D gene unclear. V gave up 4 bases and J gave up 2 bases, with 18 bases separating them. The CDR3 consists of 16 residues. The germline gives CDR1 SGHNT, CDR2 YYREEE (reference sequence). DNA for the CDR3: TGTGCCAGCAGCCCCTACATCTCAGGAGTAAACTATGGCTACACCTTC. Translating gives CASSPYISGVNYGYTF.

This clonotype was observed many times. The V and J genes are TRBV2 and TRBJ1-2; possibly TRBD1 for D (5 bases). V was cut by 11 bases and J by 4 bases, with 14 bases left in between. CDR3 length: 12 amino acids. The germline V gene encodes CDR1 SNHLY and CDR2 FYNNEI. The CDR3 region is CASKDIFYGYTF. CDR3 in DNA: TGTGCCTCTAAGGACATCTTCTATGGCTACACCTTC.

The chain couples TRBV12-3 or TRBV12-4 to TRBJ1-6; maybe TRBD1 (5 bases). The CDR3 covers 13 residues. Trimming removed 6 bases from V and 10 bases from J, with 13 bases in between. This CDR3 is CASSPRASSPLHF. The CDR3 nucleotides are TGTGCCAGCAGCCCCAGGGCCTCCTCACCCCTCCACTTT.

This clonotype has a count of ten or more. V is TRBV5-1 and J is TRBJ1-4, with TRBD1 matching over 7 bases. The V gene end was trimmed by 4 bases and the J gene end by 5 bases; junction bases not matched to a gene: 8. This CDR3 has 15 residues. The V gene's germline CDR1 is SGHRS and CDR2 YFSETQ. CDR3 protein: CASSAQGQRNEKLFF. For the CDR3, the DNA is TGCGCCAGCAGCGCACAGGGACAGAGAAATGAAAAACTGTTTTTT.

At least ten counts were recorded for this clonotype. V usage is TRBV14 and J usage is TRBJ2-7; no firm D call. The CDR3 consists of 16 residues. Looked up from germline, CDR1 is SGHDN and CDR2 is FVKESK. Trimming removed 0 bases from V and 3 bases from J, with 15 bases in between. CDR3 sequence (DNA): TGTGCCAGCAGCCAAGATCCCGCTAGTGGGTTCTACGAGCAGTACTTC. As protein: CASSQDPASGFYEQYF.

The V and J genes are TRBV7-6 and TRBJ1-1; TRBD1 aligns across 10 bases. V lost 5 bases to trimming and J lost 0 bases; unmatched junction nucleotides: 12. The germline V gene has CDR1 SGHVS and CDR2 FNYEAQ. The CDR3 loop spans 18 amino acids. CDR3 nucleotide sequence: TGTGCCAGCAGCCCCCTTACCGGGACAGGGGACCTGAACACTGAAGCTTTCTTT. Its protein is CASSPLTGTGDLNTEAFF.

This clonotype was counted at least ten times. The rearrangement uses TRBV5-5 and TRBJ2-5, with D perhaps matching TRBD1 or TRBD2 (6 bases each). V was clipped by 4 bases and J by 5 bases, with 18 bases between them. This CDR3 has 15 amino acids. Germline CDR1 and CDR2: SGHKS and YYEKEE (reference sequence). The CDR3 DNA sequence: TGTGCCAGCAGCCTGCCATGGGGGGCGCGGGAGACCCAGTACTTC. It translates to CASSLPWGARETQYF.

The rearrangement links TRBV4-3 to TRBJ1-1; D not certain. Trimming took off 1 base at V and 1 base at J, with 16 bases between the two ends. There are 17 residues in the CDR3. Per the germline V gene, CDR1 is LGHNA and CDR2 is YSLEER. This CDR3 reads CASSQGKGIIWNTEAFF. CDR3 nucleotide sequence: TGCGCCAGCAGCCAAGGGAAGGGTATTATTTGGAACACTGAAGCTTTCTTT.